Included here is one T cell receptor beta chain sequence, with context. V gave up 0 bases and J gave up 5 bases, with 17 bases separating them. The germline V gene encodes CDR1 SGHRS and CDR2 YFSETQ. This CDR3 is 16 amino acids long. Generated by immunoSEQ multiplex PCR, the TCRdb table keeps only in-frame clones and is missing some. The profile shows 35,000 to 55,000 clones, roughly 80% of them singletons. This sample was taken from a study of radiotherapy plus CTLA-4 blockade in lung cancer. Study-level background: Objective response was observed in about 19% of patients, and disease control in 30% to 40%.

Source: peripheral blood, taken from a patient treated with radiotherapy plus ipilimumab. The gene calls are TRBV5-1 and TRBJ1-1, with D perhaps TRBD1 (5 bases). The TCR was taken from a human donor with non-small cell lung cancer whose response to radiotherapy plus ipilimumab could not be evaluated. The CDR3 nucleotides read TGCGCCAGCAGCTTGGTGGGCGTCGGGGGAGGAACTGAAGCTTTCTTT. This gives the protein CASSLVGVGGGTEAFF. The complete variable domain, with remaining parts taken from reference TRBV5-1 and TRBJ1-1, reads KAGVTQTPRYLIKTRGQQVTLSCSPISGHRSVSWYQQTPGQGLQFLFEYFSETQRNKGNFPGRFSGRQFSNSRSEMNVSTLELGDSALYLCASSLVGVGGGTEAFFGQGTRLTVV.